One and the same sample provided the 2 T cell receptor beta chains below, sequenced in a study of shared clonotypes between healthy human individuals. Only in-frame clones appear in the TCRdb table, and some are missing; sequencing was by immunoSEQ multiplex PCR. The data contain about 1 million clones, about 76% of them singletons. Sequenced sample: memory CD4+ T cells sorted from blood. This sample's subset: CD45RA-negative fraction. These receptors were collected from a man between 18 and 29 years old in good health.

This clone was observed a few times. The chain carries TRBV5-1 and TRBJ2-5; 7 positions match TRBD1. J was trimmed by 2 bases and V by 3 bases; bases with no gene match: 7. From germline, CDR1 is SGHRS and CDR2 YFSETQ. The CDR3 spans 15 residues. CDR3 in DNA: TGCGCCAGCAGCTCACAGGGGTACCTACAAGAGACCCAGTACTTC. As protein: CASSSQGYLQETQYF.

The genes are TRBV6-1 and TRBJ2-5; 8 positions match TRBD2. Germline V gene data show CDR1 as MNHNS and CDR2 as SASEGT. This CDR3 has 15 residues. J lost 5 bases, V lost 5 bases, and 10 bases had no gene match. CDR3 sequence reads: CASSSPAGGVETQYF. In nucleotides, the CDR3 is TGTGCCAGCAGTTCCCCGGCGGGGGGCGTTGAGACCCAGTACTTC.